This TCR beta chain emerged from a study of early T cells in non-severe SARS-CoV-2 infection. Findings and limits, study-wide: Anti-spike CD8 responses were favored by VDJdb matching, which missed private and CD4 specificities.

This CDR3 region has 12 residues. V lost 8 bases and J 0 bases, leaving 8 bases between the germline ends. This clonotype was observed a few times. Its cognate antigen is unknown. Attachment of unique molecular identifiers to individual cDNA molecules was performed. Each CDR3 protein is one row after TCRdb ran MiXCR on the 5' RACE reads. Here the sample spans approximately 65,000 distinct CDR3 sequences, 12% being singletons. Source material: whole blood. The V and J genes are TRBV12-3 or TRBV12-4 and TRBJ2-7; D might be TRBD1 (6 bases). The sequence derives from an adult who was a healthcare worker with PCR-confirmed SARS-CoV-2 infection or an uninfected control (not recorded which). The CDR3: CASADSSYEQYF. The CDR3 DNA is TGTGCCAGCGCGGACAGCTCCTACGAGCAGTACTTC.